The 6 T cell receptor beta chains below were found in one sample sequenced in a study of T cells in Graves' hyperthyroidism and ophthalmopathy. Amplified TCR beta CDR3 regions derived from RNA transcripts. HTBI primers were the set used in a first-round RT-PCR of the TCR CDR3. TCRdb re-called the multiplex PCR reads through MiXCR, storing one row per CDR3 protein. The table has under 350,000 distinct CDR3 sequences, about 18% seen once; the top ten hold approximately 49%. Sequencing used blood. The receptor set was obtained from a woman aged 45 to 65 with Graves' hyperthyroidism.

The chain links TRBV28 to TRBJ1-1, with D unresolved. Germline lookup yields CDR1 MDHEN and CDR2 SYDVKM. This CDR3 is 13 amino acids long. V was cut by 5 bases and J by 1 base, with 8 bases left in between. CDR3 sequence: CASSALENTEAFF. CDR3 in DNA: TGTGCCAGCAGTGCCTTGGAGAACACTGAAGCTTTCTTT. Based on the CDR3 plus reference TRBV28 and TRBJ1-1, the full variable domain is DVKVTQSSRYLVKRTGEKVFLECVQDMDHENMFWYRQDPGLGLRLIYFSYDVKMKEKGDIPEGYSVSREKKERFSLILESASTNQTSMYLCASSALENTEAFFGQGTRLTVV.

V and J are TRBV6-5 and TRBJ2-1; 7 bases align to TRBD1. Germline CDR1 and CDR2: MNHEY and SVGAGI. The CDR3 contains 16 residues. The ends lost 0 bases at V and 10 bases at J; junction bases unmatched: 12. CDR3 loop: CASSYSTAVGGGEQFF. The CDR3 nucleotides are TGTGCCAGCAGTTACTCGACGGCCGTAGGGGGCGGGGAGCAGTTCTTC.

This clonotype was found many times. The V call is TRBV6-5, the J call TRBJ2-5, with D maybe TRBD1 (6 bases). CDR1 MNHEY and CDR2 SVGAGI come from the germline V gene. This CDR3 is built from 14 residues. The V and J ends lost 1 base and 2 bases respectively, with 8 bases between them. The CDR3 sequence is CASSYFGQQETQYF. The DNA of the CDR3 is TGTGCCAGCAGTTACTTCGGACAGCAAGAGACCCAGTACTTC.

This clonotype was detected ten times or more. The chain carries TRBV28 and TRBJ2-2, with D tentatively TRBD2 (6 bases). The CDR3 totals 16 residues. Germline lookup yields CDR1 MDHEN and CDR2 SYDVKM. V shed 3 bases and J shed 1 base, with 12 bases lying between them. The CDR3 sequence: CASSLWTTGNTGELFF. In nucleotides, the CDR3 is TGTGCCAGCAGTTTGTGGACTACCGGGAACACCGGGGAGCTGTTTTTT.

This clonotype was found a few times. This chain links TRBV9 with TRBJ2-3; no clear D gene. V was shortened by 4 bases and J by 6 bases, with 12 bases between the two germline ends. CDR1 and CDR2 (germline): SGDLS, YYNGEE. The CDR3 covers 13 residues. CDR3 nucleotides: TGTGCCAGCAGCACTTTCCCAGAGGATACGCAGTATTTT. Encoded protein: CASSTFPEDTQYF.

This chain links TRBV9 with TRBJ1-1; unclear D gene. Germline values: CDR1 SGDLS, CDR2 YYNGEE. With 3 bases removed from V and 8 bases from J, the gap between germline ends came to 11 bases. CDR3 size: 12 residues. As DNA, the CDR3 is TGTGCCAGCAGCGCTTACGCCGGAGAAGCTTTCTTT. Its protein product is CASSAYAGEAFF.